The present T cell receptor beta chain was sequenced within a study of beta chain features in type 1 diabetes. Study-level points and caveats: Patients with Type 1 diabetes showed moderately but significantly shorter TCRB CDR3s in all four CD4+ subsets.

V gave up 4 bases and J gave up 8 bases, with 11 bases separating them. Germline-derived CDR1 and CDR2 are MNHEY and SVGAGI. This CDR3 is built from 12 residues. Comments on this clone: Its antigen remains unknown.

Expressed TCRB transcripts were sequenced after all isolated RNA was converted to cDNA. The method was immunoSEQ multiplex PCR; TCRdb's version includes in-frame clones alone and lacks a portion of them. The data hold 600,000 to 700,000 clones, with around an eighth observed a single time. V usage is TRBV6-5 and J usage is TRBJ1-2; D is possibly TRBD1 (5 bases). What was sequenced was naive CD4+ T cells from blood. The TCR sequence derives from a man aged 18 to 35 with type 1 diabetes. In DNA, the CDR3 is TGTGCCAGCAGTTTACAAGGGGACGGCTACACCTTC. Protein: CASSLQGDGYTF.